The sequence of this T cell receptor beta chain was determined in a study of shared clonotypes between healthy human individuals (dated by TCRdb to the early 2020s). In terms of the full investigation: A couple of women and a few men aged 18 to 49 years were included in the cohort. For each donor, three plates each were used for CD4 naive and CD4 memory, two plates were used for CD8 naive, and one plate was used for CD8 memory. To increase sequencing depth and limit assay-specific biases, different laboratories used diverse techniques to prepare libraries and sequence TCR repertoires. Between about 0.85 and 8.9 billion PBMCs per donor were obtained by leukapheresis. To estimate repertoire size and how much clonotype sharing occurs between individuals, the study deeply sequenced the blood TCR repertoires of about five healthy adults. General findings and caveats noted by the study authors: Rarefaction of sorted-subset datasets indicated incomplete sequencing despite the large sequencing depth. Compared with non-shared clonotypes, the clonotypes found in all four sorted-subset donors had higher generation probabilities. Sampling was restricted to blood, and TCR repertoires in tissues likely differ from the TCR repertoires found in blood. Because the study included only a small number of donors, the genetic and exposure-history diversity represented was limited. Larger estimated clonotype richness was generally found for naive subsets than for memory subsets. Sharing across several donors was observed for approximately 5% of naive CD4, over 3% of naive CD8, 2.3% of memory CD4, and approximately 0.41% of memory CD8 clonotypes. Based on pairwise subsampling, the degree of clonotype sharing among donors was expected to be affected by sequencing depth.

The donors were healthy, HIV-negative adults who had no recently reported acute infections or vaccinations. All donors were Caucasian adults living in Nashville, Tennessee, USA. CD4+ T cells were enriched by magnetic negative selection; naive cells were then positively selected on CD45RA, and the negative fraction formed the memory subset. Blood was obtained by leukapheresis, after which PBMCs were separated by Ficoll-Histopaque density gradient centrifugation and cryopreserved in liquid nitrogen vapor phase. Purity and quantity of every magnetically sorted T cell population were checked by analytical flow cytometry. From each sorted fraction, genomic DNA was isolated and quantified by UV absorbance on a Nanodrop 2000c. On this clone itself: Its antigen is unknown. No base quality values were provided; no much bigger clone lies one nucleotide off.

Germline trimming: 7 bases from V, 5 bases from J; junction bases outside gene matches: 9. In the germline V gene (reference sequence), CDR1 corresponds to MNHNY and CDR2 to SVGAGI. The CDR3 holds 14 amino acids from the cysteine to the phenylalanine. Just the 42-base CDR3 DNA is kept, in frame starting at base 1. Using the deep immunoSEQ assay, TCR CDR3 regions were amplified from genomic DNA by multiplex PCR. Extracted genomic DNA from each cell subset was spread evenly across all wells of several immunoSEQ 96-well plates, with each plate serving as a replicate. For sorted subsets, approximately 210 ng genomic DNA, equal to tens of thousands of T cell genomes, was loaded into each replicate PCR. The purified libraries were quantified using a Qubit 3.0 fluorometer, sized with a Bioanalyzer 2100, and then quantified again using the KAPA Library Quantification kit. Each immunoSEQ 96-well plate was sequenced on its own single-read 150-cycle Illumina NextSeq 550 flow cell. Regarding the original processing steps: The immunoSEQ output contained only junctional sequences without quality scores, so filtering could not match that applied to full-length reads. To assign V/J genes and CDR3, sequences were annotated against IMGT germline references using PyIR, a Python wrapper for IgBLAST v1.9. Reads were removed for weak V/J assignments (E-value above 1e-6), missing CDR3, stop codons, out-of-frame junctions, or ambiguous translated residues. V3J clonotypes were defined as sequences sharing the same inferred V gene, J gene, and CDR3 amino acid sequence. Percentage overlap between repertoires was computed as shared unique clonotypes divided by the size of the smaller repertoire. RTK rarefaction, the Chao1 estimator, and Recon v2.1 estimates of unobserved clonotypes were used to assess repertoire richness. OLGA was used to compute generation probabilities for all TCRbeta clonotypes that the gDNA method yielded from a few donors. Entries here come from immuneACCESS through TCRdb and include only in-frame sequences with V and J called. Some clones fail to appear in such tables; in the studies checked, an unresolved V gene covers under half of the shortfall, and the cause of the remainder is unknown. That table supplies the V and J calls and clone size; D and trimming were determined from the DNA. The sample includes 600,000 to 700,000 clones, with about 80% observed a single time. The ten most abundant clones make up 1.5% to 2% of the sample.

This receptor chain uses TRBV6-6 and TRBJ1-2, with TRBD1 identical over 8 junction bases. This receptor was obtained from a woman in her thirties in good health. The specimen sequenced was memory CD4+ T cells sorted from blood. Sample cell subset or site, as interpreted from the label and publication: CD45RA-negative fraction. CDR3 loop: CASIGGQGGYGYTF. In nucleotides, the sequence is TGTGCCAGCATCGGAGGACAGGGAGGTTATGGCTACACCTTC.